This TCR beta chain originates from a study of blood T cells in healthy people across ages. This clonotype was detected many times. Its antigen is not known. Broader study findings: Higher diversity and more naive CD4+ cells were features of long-lived donors, compared to aged donors.

The authors ran a second PCR of 7 to 11 cycles using a sample-barcoded 5' primer and a J-beta primer mix. Each cDNA molecule, via a template-switch adaptor with 12 random nucleotides, was tagged. TCRdb reprocessed the 5' RACE reads with MiXCR, giving one entry per CDR3 protein. In the table there are more than 900,000 distinct CDR3 sequences, approximately 32% of which are singletons. These same data were also listed under a study on T cells of mothers and their children. According to that study: The TCR beta CDR3 read count exceeded 8.5 million for each mother and was several million for each child. There was no detection of any persistent microchimeric T cell clones.

What was sequenced was blood. The TCR comes from a woman aged 40 to 50 in good health.

The CDR3 coding sequence is TGCAGTGCTAGAGATGAGCTAGCGGGGGTTGGTGAGCAGTTCTTC. Its translation is CSARDELAGVGEQFF. The chain is built from TRBV20-1 and TRBJ2-1, with 10 bases fitting TRBD2. Germline CDR1 is DFQATT and CDR2 is SNEGSKA (reference sequence). V dropped 0 bases and J dropped 9; count of bases not matched to a gene: 8. The CDR3 loop spans 15 amino acids.